This TCR beta chain was recorded in a study of vaccination effects on CD4 cells after COVID-19. The wider study: CD4+ T cells specific for antigen were expanded with viral peptide pools by the ViraFEST assay before sequencing. Wells each received 2.2 million or so PBMC, cultured with about 10 IU/ml IL-2 and about 9.4 ug/ml peptides.

The CDR3 has 15 residues. V shed 6 bases and J 5 bases; nucleotides not matched to a gene: 12. Germline-derived CDR1 and CDR2 are MNHEY and SVGAGI. Worth noting for this clone: Its antigen remains unknown.

The table came from immunoSEQ multiplex PCR; TCRdb's copy has only in-frame clones and leaves some out. Altogether 65,000 to 80,000 clones are present, over 60% being singletons, with the ten largest covering 2% to 2.5%. Cells that had been cultured for about 10 days were the source of isolated CD4+ T cells. Nucleocapsid antibody tests were negative, and the vaccine recipients had no prior SARS-CoV-2 infection. This clonotype was sampled from a human donor who received a COVID-19 vaccine. The rearrangement links TRBV6-5 to TRBJ1-2; 7 bases agree with TRBD1. Sequences were derived from CD4+ T cells from PBMCs cultured without peptide, sampled before COVID-19 vaccination. As DNA, the CDR3 is TGTGCCAGCAGACCCGACAGGGTCGTTTGGTATGGCTACACCTTC. Translating it yields CASRPDRVVWYGYTF.